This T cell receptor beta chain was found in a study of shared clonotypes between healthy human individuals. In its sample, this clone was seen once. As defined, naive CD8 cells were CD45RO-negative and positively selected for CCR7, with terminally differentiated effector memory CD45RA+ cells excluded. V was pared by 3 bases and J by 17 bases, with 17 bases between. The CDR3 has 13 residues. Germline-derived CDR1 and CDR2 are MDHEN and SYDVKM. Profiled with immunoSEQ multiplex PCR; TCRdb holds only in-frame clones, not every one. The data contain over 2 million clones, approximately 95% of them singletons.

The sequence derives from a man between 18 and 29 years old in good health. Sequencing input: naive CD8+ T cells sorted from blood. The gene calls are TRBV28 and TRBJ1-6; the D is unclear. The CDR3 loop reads CASSFSTGPSFHF. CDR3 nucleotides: TGTGCCAGCAGTTTTTCGACGGGCCCCAGCTTCCACTTT.